The source of this TCR beta chain is a study of radiotherapy plus CTLA-4 blockade in lung cancer. Regarding the study as a whole: The best prediction of response reportedly came from early blood T cell clone dynamics, with interferon-beta.

The CDR3 spans 13 residues. In germline, CDR1 is SGHRS, CDR2 YFSETQ. Trimming stripped 0 bases from V and 4 bases from J, with 8 bases between. Method: immunoSEQ multiplex PCR; TCRdb's copy keeps in-frame clones and lacks some. The table lists about 73,000 clones, around 87% of them singletons, with over 35% in the top ten. In the case of this clone: Its specificity is not known.

This receptor was obtained from a human donor with non-small cell lung cancer that progressed on radiotherapy plus ipilimumab. The sample consisted of peripheral blood, taken from a patient treated with radiotherapy plus ipilimumab. The chain links TRBV5-1 to TRBJ2-7; maybe TRBD1 (6 bases). Here the CDR3 DNA reads TGCGCCAGCAGCTTGGACAGGGCGTACGAGCAGTACTTC. It is translated as CASSLDRAYEQYF.